This T cell receptor (beta chain) came from a study of blood T cell repertoires in COVID-19. Across the whole study: The samples span acute and convalescent COVID-19 from the United States, Italy and Spain. In each case, the material was cDNA or gDNA derived from T cells, B-cell-depleted T cells, or PBMCs.

Profiling relied on immunoSEQ multiplex PCR, and the TCRdb table lists in-frame clones only, not all of them. The table records roughly 250,000 clones, about 85% of them present only once. Which cohort a participant joined came from the clinical history participants gave. The CDR3 length is 14 residues. The germline gives CDR1 MDHEN, CDR2 SYDVKM. The germline V and J ends were trimmed by 3 bases and 7 bases, with 15 bases remaining between them. The chain joins TRBV28 to TRBJ1-2, with D maybe TRBD1 (5 bases). The clonotype was recovered from a woman in her 30s with acute COVID-19. The sample consisted of PBMCs or T cells enriched from blood (not recorded which). DNA of the CDR3: TGTGCCAGCAGTTTTGGAGGGGAAGGGGCTGGCTACACCTTC. This gives the protein CASSFGGEGAGYTF.